This T cell receptor (beta chain) was profiled in a study of Graves' ophthalmopathy and Graves' hyperthyroidism. At the level of the study: Stable hyperthyroidism denotes an absence of ophthalmopathy throughout 18 months of follow-up. General study results and limits: With a specificity of just over 72% and a sensitivity of 70% to 71%, the model predicted ophthalmopathy progression.

Included hyperthyroidism patients were aged 18 to 65 and newly diagnosed (under 2 months' duration). Pregnant or lactating patients and those with other autoimmune diseases or uncontrolled infections were excluded. Using RNA transcripts, the TCR beta CDR3 regions were amplified. RT-PCR with HTBI primers came first, then second-round multiplex PCR. TCRdb re-called the multiplex PCR reads with MiXCR, one entry per CDR3 protein. The profile shows over a million distinct CDR3 sequences, about 36% of them singletons. This clonotype was seen just once. The antigen remains unidentified. This CDR3 comprises 14 residues. Trimming stripped 5 bases from V and 4 bases from J, with 13 bases between. Germline V gene data show CDR1 as LNHDA and CDR2 as SQIVND (reference sequence).

This receptor was identified in an adult man with Graves' hyperthyroidism. Sequenced material: peripheral blood or thyroid tissue (not recorded which). The rearrangement joins TRBV19 to TRBJ2-3; weak D call: TRBD1 (6 bases). The CDR3 region is CASSRAQGSDTQYF. As DNA, the CDR3 is TGTGCCAGTAGTCGGGCACAGGGATCAGATACGCAGTATTTT.